The text below deals with one T cell receptor beta chain. Data came from immunoSEQ multiplex PCR; TCRdb stores just in-frame clones and leaves some out. The sample lists under 2,500 clones, roughly 90% seen once, with 6.6% in the top ten. This sample is drawn from a study of tumor T cells in aggressive B-cell lymphoma. CDR1 is LGHNA and CDR2 is YSLEER in the germline V gene. The CDR3 consists of 15 residues. The V end was cut by 0 bases, the J end by 8 bases, with 16 bases between. The clonotype was recovered from an adult with diffuse large B cell lymphoma. This chain uses TRBV4-3 with TRBJ1-1; TRBD1 is a possible D gene (6 bases). Input material: tumor tissue. The CDR3 region has the DNA TGCGCCAGCAGCCAAGAACAGGGCTGGGTTGCAGAAGCTTTCTTT. Translating gives CASSQEQGWVAEAFF.